Listed below are T cell receptor beta chains from one sample, sequenced in a study of blood T cells in healthy people across ages. TCRdb called the 5' RACE reads again in MiXCR, with one record for every CDR3 protein. The table lists about 730,000 distinct CDR3 sequences, around 46% of them singletons. Sequenced: blood. The receptors shown here come from a woman in her fifties or sixties in good health. Each CDR3 is given with its conserved first and last residue. A D gene is named only where the DNA matches it firmly. Clone size is shown for a subset of rows, as once, few, many or a class of expanded clone.

D | size | J | V | CDR3 | DNA
TRBD1 | few | TRBJ2-3 | TRBV12-3/TRBV12-4 | CASRLQGASTDTQYF | TGTGCCAGCAGGCTCCAGGGGGCTAGCACAGATACGCAGTATTTT
. | . | TRBJ1-5 | TRBV5-6 | CASSLAGPNSNQPQHF | TGTGCCAGCAGCTTGGCCGGGCCTAACAGCAATCAGCCCCAGCATTTT
TRBD1 | . | TRBJ1-5 | TRBV6-2/TRBV6-3 | CASTDREWGSNQPQHF | TGTGCCAGCACGGACAGGGAATGGGGTAGCAATCAGCCCCAGCATTTT
TRBD1 | few | TRBJ2-5 | TRBV5-4 | CASTQTGAKETQYF | TGTGCCAGTACTCAAACAGGGGCTAAAGAGACCCAGTACTTC
. | . | TRBJ2-3 | TRBV12-3/TRBV12-4 | CASSLSTLGGDTQYF | TGTGCCAGCAGTTTATCGACTTTGGGGGGAGATACGCAGTATTTT
TRBD2 | many | TRBJ2-5 | TRBV20-1 | CSGTGTKQETQYF | TGCAGTGGGACCGGGACTAAACAAGAGACCCAGTACTTC
TRBD2 | . | TRBJ2-5 | TRBV20-1 | CSALSGTNQETQYF | TGCAGTGCCCTCTCCGGGACTAACCAAGAGACCCAGTACTTC
. | . | TRBJ1-2 | TRBV15 | CATSRETGNGCTF | TGTGCCACCAGCAGAGAAACGGGAAATGGCTGCACCTTC
. | . | TRBJ1-1 | TRBV7-9 | CASSPSTGYTEAFF | TGTGCCAGCAGCCCGAGTACGGGGTACACTGAAGCTTTCTTT
. | . | TRBJ2-7 | TRBV3-1 | CASSQDRSGRYEQYF | TGTGCCAGCAGCCAAGATCGGTCAGGACGTTACGAGCAGTACTTC
. | few | TRBJ1-6 | TRBV7-2 | CASSSGQRNSPLHF | TGTGCCAGCAGCTCCGGACAGAGAAATTCACCCCTCCACTTT
. | . | TRBJ1-5 | TRBV6-1 | CASRDLGADHQPQHF | TGTGCCAGCAGGGACCTGGGGGCAGACCATCAGCCCCAGCATTTT
. | . | TRBJ2-7 | TRBV10-3 | CAVSESGPPGEQYF | TGTGCCGTCAGTGAGAGCGGGCCGCCAGGCGAGCAGTACTTC
. | . | TRBJ2-3 | TRBV30 | CAWSEMAADTQYF | TGTGCCTGGAGTGAAATGGCGGCAGATACGCAGTATTTT
. | . | TRBJ1-6 | TRBV28 | CASSLYGDNSPLHF | TGTGCCAGCAGTTTATATGGGGATAACTCACCCCTCCACTTT
TRBD1 | . | TRBJ1-6 | TRBV11-1 | CASSLRVGQGASLLHF | TGTGCCAGCAGCTTACGTGTGGGACAGGGGGCATCACTCCTCCACTTT
TRBD2 | . | TRBJ2-3 | TRBV24-1 | CATSETRTSGMQYF | TGTGCCACCAGTGAAACCCGGACTAGCGGGATGCAGTATTTT
. | . | TRBJ1-1 | TRBV18 | CASSPGHINTEAFF | TGTGCCAGCTCACCAGGACATATTAACACTGAAGCTTTCTTT
. | . | TRBJ2-1 | TRBV5-1 | CASSLGQKQFF | TGCGCCAGCAGCTTGGGCCAGAAGCAGTTCTTC
. | . | TRBJ2-7 | TRBV7-9 | CASSPPAEIYEQYF | TGTGCCAGCAGCCCACCTGCAGAAATCTACGAGCAGTACTTC
TRBD1 | . | TRBJ2-5 | TRBV7-2 | CASSLGYRGETQYF | TGTGCCAGCAGCTTAGGATACAGGGGAGAGACCCAGTACTTC
TRBD1 | . | TRBJ1-2 | TRBV6-2/TRBV6-3 | CASSYGTGGGYTF | TGTGCCAGCAGTTACGGGACAGGGGGCGGCTACACCTTC
TRBD2 | many | TRBJ2-1 | TRBV4-3 | CASSPLAGSEQFF | TGCGCCAGCAGCCCACTAGCGGGATCCGAGCAGTTCTTC
TRBD1 | few | TRBJ2-7 | TRBV12-5 | CASGPPGQGLSYEQYF | TGTGCTAGTGGCCCACCCGGACAGGGATTATCCTACGAGCAGTACTTC
TRBD1 | . | TRBJ2-7 | TRBV20-1 | CSASWDRGTYEQYF | TGCAGTGCTAGTTGGGACAGGGGTACCTACGAGCAGTACTTC
TRBD2 | . | TRBJ2-7 | TRBV3-1 | CASSQDSGGLDSYEQYF | TGTGCCAGCAGCCAAGATTCGGGGGGGCTGGACTCCTACGAGCAGTACTTC